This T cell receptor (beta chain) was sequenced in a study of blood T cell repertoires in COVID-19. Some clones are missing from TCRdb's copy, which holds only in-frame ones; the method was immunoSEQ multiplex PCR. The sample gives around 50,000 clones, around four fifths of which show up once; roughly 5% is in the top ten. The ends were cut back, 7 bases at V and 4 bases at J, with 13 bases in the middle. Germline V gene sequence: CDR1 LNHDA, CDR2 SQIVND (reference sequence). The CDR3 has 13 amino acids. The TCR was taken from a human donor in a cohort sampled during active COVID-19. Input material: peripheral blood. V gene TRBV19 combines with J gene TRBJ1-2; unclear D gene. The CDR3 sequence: CASTGGPFYGYTF. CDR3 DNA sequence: TGTGCCAGTACCGGTGGTCCCTTCTATGGCTACACCTTC. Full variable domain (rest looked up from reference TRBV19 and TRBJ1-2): DGGITQSPKYLFRKEGQNVTLSCEQNLNHDAMYWYRQDPGQGLRLIYYSQIVNDFQKGDIAEGYSVSREKKESFPLTVTSAQKNPTAFYLCASTGGPFYGYTFGSGTRLTVV.